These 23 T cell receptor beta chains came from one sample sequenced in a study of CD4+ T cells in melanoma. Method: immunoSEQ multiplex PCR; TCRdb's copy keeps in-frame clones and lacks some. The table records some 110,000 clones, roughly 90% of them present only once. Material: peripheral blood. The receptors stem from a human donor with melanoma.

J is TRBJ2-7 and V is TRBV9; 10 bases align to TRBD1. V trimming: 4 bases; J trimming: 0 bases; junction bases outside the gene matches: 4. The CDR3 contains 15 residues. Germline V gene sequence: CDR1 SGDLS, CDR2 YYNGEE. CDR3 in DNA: TGTGCCAGCAGCCCCTGGGACAGGGGCTCCTACGAGCAGTACTTC. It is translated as CASSPWDRGSYEQYF.

CDR3 sequence (DNA): TGTGCCAGCAGTGACTCGGCTAGTCAGATATACAATGAGCAGTTCTTC. Protein product: CASSDSASQIYNEQFF. The chain has TRBV6-4 and TRBJ2-1; D unclear. There are 16 residues in the CDR3. The V gene's germline CDR1 is MRHNA and CDR2 SNTAGT. V was pared by 0 bases and J by 4 bases, with 13 bases between.

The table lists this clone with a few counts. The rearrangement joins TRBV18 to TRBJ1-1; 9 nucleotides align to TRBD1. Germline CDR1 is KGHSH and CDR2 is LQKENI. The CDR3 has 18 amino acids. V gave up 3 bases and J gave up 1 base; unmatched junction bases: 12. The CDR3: CASSPGQGAPPPNTEAFF. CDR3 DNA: TGTGCCAGCTCACCGGGACAGGGCGCCCCTCCACCGAACACTGAAGCTTTCTTT.

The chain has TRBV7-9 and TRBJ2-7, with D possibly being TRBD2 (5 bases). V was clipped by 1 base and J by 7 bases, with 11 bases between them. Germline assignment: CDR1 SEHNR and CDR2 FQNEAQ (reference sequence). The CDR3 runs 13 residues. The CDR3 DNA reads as TGTGCCAGCAGCTTAGTTCCGGGGAAAGAGCAGTACTTC. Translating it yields CASSLVPGKEQYF. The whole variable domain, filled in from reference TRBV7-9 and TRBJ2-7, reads DTGVSQNPRHKITKRGQNVTFRCDPISEHNRLYWYRQTLGQGPEFLTYFQNEAQLEKSRLLSDRFSAERPKGSFSTLEIQRTEQGDSAMYLCASSLVPGKEQYFGPGTRLTVT.

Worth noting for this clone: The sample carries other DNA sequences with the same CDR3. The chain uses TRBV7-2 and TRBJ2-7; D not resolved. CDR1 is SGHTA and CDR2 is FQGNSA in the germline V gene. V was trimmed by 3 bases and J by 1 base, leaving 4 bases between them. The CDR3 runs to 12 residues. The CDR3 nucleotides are TGTGCCAGCAGCTTGGGTTCCTACGAGCAGTACTTC. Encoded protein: CASSLGSYEQYF.

As DNA, the CDR3 is TGTGCCAGCAGCCGGCGCGGGCAGGACACCGGGGAGCTGTTTTTT. Translation gives CASSRRGQDTGELFF. The chain is built from TRBV7-3 and TRBJ2-2; D may be TRBD2 (5 bases). The CDR3 has 15 amino acids. Germline V lookup: CDR1 SGHTA, CDR2 FQGTGA. Trimming removed 5 bases at V and 3 bases at J, with 13 bases between.

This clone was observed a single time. The CDR3 DNA sequence: TGTGCCATCAGTGAACGGACCGGTTCGGCAGATACGCAGTATTTT. Residues: CAISERTGSADTQYF. The rearrangement joins TRBV10-3 to TRBJ2-3; D is uncertain. V lost 3 bases, J lost 4 bases, and 14 bases lay in between. Looked up from germline, CDR1 is ENHRY and CDR2 is SYGVKD. The CDR3 contains 15 residues.

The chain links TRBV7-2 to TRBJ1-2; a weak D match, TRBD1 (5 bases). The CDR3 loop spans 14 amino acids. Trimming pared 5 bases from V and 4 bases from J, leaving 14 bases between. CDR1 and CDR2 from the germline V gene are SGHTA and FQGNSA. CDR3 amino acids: CASSAGPGGYGYTF. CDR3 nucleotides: TGTGCCAGCAGCGCGGGTCCCGGGGGCTATGGCTACACCTTC.

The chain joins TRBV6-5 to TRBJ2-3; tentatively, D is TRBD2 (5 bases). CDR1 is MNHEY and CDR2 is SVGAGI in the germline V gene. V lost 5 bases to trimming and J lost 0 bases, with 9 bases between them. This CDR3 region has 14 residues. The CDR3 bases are TGTGCCAGCAGTACCCGGACTAGCACAGATACGCAGTATTTT. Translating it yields CASSTRTSTDTQYF.

The CDR3 DNA reads TGTGCCAGCAGCGGGGGGAAGGTTAACAATGAGCAGTTCTTC. It encodes CASSGGKVNNEQFF. This chain joins TRBV7-3 and TRBJ2-1, with TRBD2 as a possible D gene (6 bases). V was shortened by 5 bases and J by 5 bases, with 13 bases between the two germline ends. Per the germline V gene, CDR1 is SGHTA and CDR2 is FQGTGA. The CDR3 runs to 14 residues.

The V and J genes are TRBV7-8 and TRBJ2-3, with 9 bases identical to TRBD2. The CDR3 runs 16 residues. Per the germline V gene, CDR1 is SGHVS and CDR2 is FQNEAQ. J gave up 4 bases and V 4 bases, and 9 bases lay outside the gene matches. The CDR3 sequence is CASSWRLAGSADTQYF. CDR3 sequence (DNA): TGTGCCAGCAGCTGGAGGCTAGCGGGAAGTGCAGATACGCAGTATTTT.

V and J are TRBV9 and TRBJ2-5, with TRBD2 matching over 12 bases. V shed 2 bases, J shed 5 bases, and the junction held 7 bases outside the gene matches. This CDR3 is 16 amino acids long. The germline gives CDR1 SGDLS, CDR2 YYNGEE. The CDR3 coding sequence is TGTGCCAGCAGCGTGGCTAGCGGGGGGGCTCATGAGACCCAGTACTTC. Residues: CASSVASGGAHETQYF.

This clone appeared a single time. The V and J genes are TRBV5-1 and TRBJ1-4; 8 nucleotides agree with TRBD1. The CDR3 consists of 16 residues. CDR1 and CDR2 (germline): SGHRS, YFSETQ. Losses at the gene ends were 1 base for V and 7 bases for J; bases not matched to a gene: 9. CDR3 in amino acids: CASSLRIGQGAEKLFF. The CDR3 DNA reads TGCGCCAGCAGCTTGAGGATAGGACAGGGTGCTGAAAAACTGTTTTTT.

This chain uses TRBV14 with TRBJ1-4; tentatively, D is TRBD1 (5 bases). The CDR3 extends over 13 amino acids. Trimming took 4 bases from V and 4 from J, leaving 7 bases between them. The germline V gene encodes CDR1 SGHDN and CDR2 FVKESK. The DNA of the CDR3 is TGTGCCAGCAGCCCAAGGGGTAATGAAAAACTGTTTTTT. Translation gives CASSPRGNEKLFF.

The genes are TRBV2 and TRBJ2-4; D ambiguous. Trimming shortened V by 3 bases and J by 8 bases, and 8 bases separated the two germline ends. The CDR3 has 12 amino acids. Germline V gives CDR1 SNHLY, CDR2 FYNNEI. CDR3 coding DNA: TGTGCCAGCAGTGATACTGGGGACATTCAGTACTTC. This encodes CASSDTGDIQYF. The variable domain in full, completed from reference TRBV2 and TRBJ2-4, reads EPEVTQTPSHQVTQMGQEVILRCVPISNHLYFYWYRQILGQKVEFLVSFYNNEISEKSEIFDDQFSVERPDGSNFTLKIRSTKLEDSAMYFCASSDTGDIQYFGAGTRLSVL.

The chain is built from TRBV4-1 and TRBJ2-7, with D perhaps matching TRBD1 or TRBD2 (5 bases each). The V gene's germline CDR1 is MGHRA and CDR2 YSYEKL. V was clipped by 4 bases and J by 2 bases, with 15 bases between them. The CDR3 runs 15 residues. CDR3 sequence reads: CASSLWGTSTYEQYF. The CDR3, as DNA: TGCGCCAGCAGCCTGTGGGGGACGTCGACCTACGAGCAGTACTTC.

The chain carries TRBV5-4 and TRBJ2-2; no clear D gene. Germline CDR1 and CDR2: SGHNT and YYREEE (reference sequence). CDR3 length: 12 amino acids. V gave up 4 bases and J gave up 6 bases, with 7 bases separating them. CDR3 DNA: TGTGCCAGCAGCGTCTGGCCCGGGGAGCTGTTTTTT. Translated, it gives CASSVWPGELFF.

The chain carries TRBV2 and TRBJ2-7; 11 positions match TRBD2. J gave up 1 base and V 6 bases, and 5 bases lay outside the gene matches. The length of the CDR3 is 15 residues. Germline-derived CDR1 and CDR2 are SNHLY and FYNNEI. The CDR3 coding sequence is TGTGCCAGCAGGGCAATAGCGGGGGGGTCCTACGAGCAGTACTTC. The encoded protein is CASRAIAGGSYEQYF.

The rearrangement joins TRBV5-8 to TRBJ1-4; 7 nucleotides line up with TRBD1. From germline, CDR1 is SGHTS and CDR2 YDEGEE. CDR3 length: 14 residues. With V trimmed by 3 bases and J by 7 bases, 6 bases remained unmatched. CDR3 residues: CASSSGGIVEKLFF. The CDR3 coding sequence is TGTGCCAGCAGCTCAGGGGGGATTGTTGAAAAACTGTTTTTT.

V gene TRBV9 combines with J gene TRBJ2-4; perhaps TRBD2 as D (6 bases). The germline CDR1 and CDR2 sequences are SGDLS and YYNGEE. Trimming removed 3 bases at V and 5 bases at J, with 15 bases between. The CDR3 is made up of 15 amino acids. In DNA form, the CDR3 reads TGTGCCAGCAGCGCTACTTCCGGGACTCAAAACATTCAGTACTTC. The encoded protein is CASSATSGTQNIQYF. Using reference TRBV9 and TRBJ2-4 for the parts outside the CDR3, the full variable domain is DSGVTQTPKHLITATGQRVTLRCSPRSGDLSVYWYQQSLDQGLQFLIQYYNGEERAKGNILERFSAQQFPDLHSELNLSSLELGDSALYFCASSATSGTQNIQYFGAGTRLSVL.

CDR3 DNA: TGTGCCAGCAGTCGGGTTCAGGGGAGGACCGGGGAGCTGTTTTTT. It translates to CASSRVQGRTGELFF. The chain couples TRBV6-5 to TRBJ2-2, with D perhaps being TRBD1 or TRBD2 (6 bases each). This CDR3 has 15 residues. The ends were cut back, 5 bases at V and 5 bases at J, with 15 bases in the middle. The V gene's germline CDR1 is MNHEY and CDR2 SVGAGI.

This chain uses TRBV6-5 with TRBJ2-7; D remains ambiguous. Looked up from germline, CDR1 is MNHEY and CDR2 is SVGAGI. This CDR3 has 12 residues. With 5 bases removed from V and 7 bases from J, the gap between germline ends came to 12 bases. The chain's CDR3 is CASSPSTLEQYF. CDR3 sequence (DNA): TGTGCCAGCAGTCCTTCGACCTTGGAGCAGTACTTC.

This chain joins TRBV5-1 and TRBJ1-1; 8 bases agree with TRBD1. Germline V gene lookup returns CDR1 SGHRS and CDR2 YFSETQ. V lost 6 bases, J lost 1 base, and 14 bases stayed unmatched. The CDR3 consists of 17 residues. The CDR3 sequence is CASKGGGDRGANTEAFF. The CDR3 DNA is TGCGCCAGCAAGGGGGGGGGTGACAGGGGCGCGAACACTGAAGCTTTCTTT.